This T cell receptor (beta chain) originates from a study of T cell repertoires in cytomegalovirus infection. As for the study in general: A matching HLA type, together with CMV infection, was signaled by public TCR beta signatures.

Notes on the study in general: There were HLA-C-restricted CMV-specific TCR beta clonotypes dominating the ex vivo response. Based on cumulative public TCR beta family frequency, carriers of CMV plus the relevant HLA were identified.

The CDR3 sequence is 12 residues long. V was shortened by 4 bases and J by 3 bases, with 6 bases between the two germline ends. Germline V lookup: CDR1 MNHNS, CDR2 SASEGT. This clonotype was counted between two and nine times. Its antigen is unknown. One entry per CDR3 protein results from TCRdb running MiXCR on the reads. The table records around 310,000 distinct CDR3 sequences, about 27% of them present only once. The rearrangement uses TRBV6-1 and TRBJ1-1; no reliable D call. Sequencing used cultured PBMCs, obtained from culture after CMV antigen stimulation. The source is a human donor in good health (CMV status not recorded). Some clones in this sample may be carry-over from other donors' samples. CDR3 amino acids: CASSGRDTEAFF. CDR3 bases: TGTGCCAGCAGTGGGAGGGACACTGAAGCTTTCTTT.